This entry concerns a single T cell receptor (beta chain). The trim removed 3 bases at V and 2 bases at J, leaving 17 bases unmatched. Germline loops: CDR1 MDHEN, CDR2 SYDVKM. The CDR3 sequence is 20 residues long. The data derive from a study of cytomegalovirus exposure and HLA in healthy donors. While the first cohort had fewer than 850 subjects, the donors belonged to the separate validation cohort of over a hundred subjects. Sequencing used immunoSEQ multiplex PCR; TCRdb keeps in-frame clones, though not all of them. Among approximately 220,000 clones listed, over 80% were seen once. This clonotype originated in a woman between 25 and 40 years old in good health and CMV-seropositive. V gene TRBV28 combines with J gene TRBJ2-7; 12 bases are shared with TRBD2. The sample taken for sequencing was PBMCs. Here the CDR3 reads CASSLMSGQGLAGLTYEQYF. DNA of the CDR3: TGTGCCAGCAGTTTGATGTCGGGCCAAGGACTAGCGGGACTGACCTACGAGCAGTACTTC.